This T cell receptor (beta chain) comes out of a study of blood T cell repertoires in COVID-19. This clone appeared once. Authors' data handling: By means of reference gene primer amplification, nucleated cell counts were estimated. Profiling relied on immunoSEQ multiplex PCR, and the TCRdb table lists in-frame clones only, not all of them. That table is the source of V, J and clone size, and D and trimming were worked out from the DNA. The sample shows about 93,000 clones, 70% to 80% of them seen only once. The sequenced sample was peripheral blood. This clonotype was sampled from a human donor in a cohort sampled during active COVID-19.

The CDR3: CASKTGGLAKNIQYF. CDR3 coding DNA: TGTGCCAGTAAAACAGGGGGGCTAGCCAAAAACATTCAGTACTTC. V and J are TRBV19 and TRBJ2-4; 8 bases match TRBD1. CDR3 length: 15 residues. Germline lookup yields CDR1 LNHDA and CDR2 SQIVND (reference sequence). The V segment lost 7 bases and the J segment 0 bases; nucleotides outside the gene matches: 5.